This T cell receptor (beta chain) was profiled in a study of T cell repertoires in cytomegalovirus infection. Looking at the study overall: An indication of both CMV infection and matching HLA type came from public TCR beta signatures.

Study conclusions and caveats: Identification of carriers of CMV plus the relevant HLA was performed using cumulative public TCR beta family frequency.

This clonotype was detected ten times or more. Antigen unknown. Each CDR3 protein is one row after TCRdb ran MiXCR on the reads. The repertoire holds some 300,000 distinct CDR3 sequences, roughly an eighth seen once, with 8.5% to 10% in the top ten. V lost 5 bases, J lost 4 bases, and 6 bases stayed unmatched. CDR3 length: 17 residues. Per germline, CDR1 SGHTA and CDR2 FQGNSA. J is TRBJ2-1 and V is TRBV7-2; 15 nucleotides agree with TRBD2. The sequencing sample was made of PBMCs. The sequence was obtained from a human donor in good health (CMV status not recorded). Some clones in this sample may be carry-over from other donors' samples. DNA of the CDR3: TGTGCCAGCAGCGCATGGACTAGCGGGAGGGGGTACAATGAGCAGTTCTTC. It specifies CASSAWTSGRGYNEQFF. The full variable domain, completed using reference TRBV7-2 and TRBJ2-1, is GAGVSQSPSNKVTEKGKDVELRCDPISGHTALYWYRQSLGQGLEFLIYFQGNSAPDKSGLPSDRFSAERTGGSVSTLTIQRTQQEDSAVYLCASSAWTSGRGYNEQFFGPGTRLTVL.